Detailed here is one T cell receptor beta chain. What it recognizes is unknown. The CDR3 spans 17 residues. CDR1 and CDR2 (germline): LGHDT, YNNKEL (reference sequence). The trim removed 0 bases at V and 2 bases at J, leaving 8 bases unmatched. The data belong to a study of Ad26.COV2.S vaccination and SARS-CoV-2 variants. Study findings and constraints: People who got the vaccine or the placebo had similar non-spike TCR breadth. Post-vaccination breadth of spike-specific CD8+ and CD4+ T cell responses was reportedly substantial.

Sequenced by immunoSEQ multiplex PCR; TCRdb stores in-frame clones only, minus some. This table holds 43,000 or so clones, 65% to 90% found once. This sample comprised peripheral blood, obtained after recovery from COVID-19. The sequence was obtained from a human donor who had recovered from COVID-19. The chain combines TRBV3-1 (or the pseudogene TRBV3-2) with TRBJ1-2, with 8 bases identical to TRBD1. The DNA for the CDR3 is TGTGCCAGCAGCCAAGACCAGCCGGGACAGGAAAACTATGGCTACACCTTC. This gives the protein CASSQDQPGQENYGYTF.